This is a list of T cell receptor beta chains from one sample in a study of Ad26.COV2.S vaccination and SARS-CoV-2 variants. Profiled with immunoSEQ multiplex PCR; TCRdb holds only in-frame clones, not every one. Of hundreds of thousands of clones in the sample, roughly 90% were seen once. This specimen consisted of peripheral blood, obtained in a trial of Ad26.COV2.S vaccine versus placebo. The receptors were gathered from a person aged 18 to 65 who received the Ad26.COV2.S COVID-19 vaccine or a placebo. The CDR3 runs from the conserved cysteine through the conserved F or W. Fields, in order: J gene, V gene, CDR3 protein.

>TRBJ1-4|TRBV12-3/TRBV12-4
CASRNRGREKLFF
>TRBJ2-1|TRBV4-1
CASSPLKGREGYNEQFF
>TRBJ1-5|TRBV12-5
CASGSNQIPTQPQHF
>TRBJ2-7|TRBV10-3
CAISETEDSGRTSYEQYF
>TRBJ1-1|TRBV29-1
CSVLQGSEAFF
>TRBJ2-7|TRBV24-1
CATSDLPRGLAFSSYEQYF
>TRBJ2-7|TRBV9
CASSTNHGYEQYF
>TRBJ1-5|TRBV12-3/TRBV12-4
CASSFQSNQPQHF
>TRBJ2-1|TRBV19
CASSTLLSGLATSSYNEQFF
>TRBJ2-7|TRBV28
CASSSQYEQYF
>TRBJ1-2|TRBV3-1/TRBV3-2
CASSQVSASRGYTF
>TRBJ2-7|TRBV27
CASSFSGQGRLYEQYF
>TRBJ2-1|TRBV10-3
CAISESKSEGGPYNEQFF
>TRBJ1-2|TRBV3-1/TRBV3-2
CASSQTREVEVYGYTF
>TRBJ2-7|TRBV15
CATSLERAGFYEQYF
>TRBJ2-3|TRBV28
CASSLQTDTQYF
>TRBJ2-7|TRBV4-1
CASSQEASASDEQYF
>TRBJ1-2|TRBV27
CASSRVSLSQGAYGYTF
>TRBJ2-3|TRBV6-7
CASSHGAGAPMGDTQYF
>TRBJ2-1|TRBV6-4
CASSDTLYNEQFF
>TRBJ1-1|TRBV5-1
CASRSTLPGTEAFF
>TRBJ1-6|TRBV25-1
CASSPSQGVSPLHF
>TRBJ2-2|TRBV5-1
CASSAWGGVTNTGELFF
>TRBJ1-5|TRBV5-1
CASRYGQLPNEPQHF
>TRBJ2-7|TRBV19
CASNPRGPGDYEQYF
>TRBJ2-7|TRBV18
CASSPQDRGEQYF
>TRBJ2-1|TRBV15
CATRGRAGGYNEQFF
>TRBJ2-5|TRBV10-3
CAISEVPGLETQYF
>TRBJ2-1|TRBV5-1
CASSSDTSSYNEQFF
>TRBJ2-5|TRBV6-2/TRBV6-3
CASSYSSGGGETQYF
>TRBJ1-5|TRBV29-1
CSVEEGTGENQPQHF
>TRBJ1-5|TRBV4-1
CASSQEGSNQPQHF
>TRBJ1-2|TRBV29-1
CSVTLGGQGVSYGYTF
>TRBJ2-3|TRBV5-4
CASSPSSRASTDTQYF
>TRBJ2-2|TRBV6-5
CASSIGQGAGELFF
>TRBJ2-5|TRBV7-5
CARSFMTQETQYF
>TRBJ1-1|TRBV6-1
CASSEDTEAFF
>TRBJ2-1|TRBV9
CASSVRRQAGASSYNEQFF
>TRBJ2-1|TRBV20-1
CSASVGGRNEQFF
>TRBJ2-5|TRBV7-6
CASSLAEETQYF
>TRBJ2-7|TRBV5-4
CASSLMGGSYEQYF
>TRBJ2-1|TRBV27
CASTLTSGWNEQFF
>TRBJ2-7|TRBV6-2/TRBV6-3
CASSYSSRDHDSYEQYF
>TRBJ1-1|TRBV27
CASSSDRGWMNTEAFF
>TRBJ2-3|TRBV6-1
CASSEEEAGPDTQYF
>TRBJ1-5|TRBV12-3/TRBV12-4
CASRSSGFGPQHF
>TRBJ1-5|TRBV2
CASGGQLFQPQHF
>TRBJ2-1|TRBV25-1
CASSDDSLYNEQFF
>TRBJ2-1|TRBV20-1
CSALYNEQFF
>TRBJ2-5|TRBV11-1
CASSFYRGETQYF